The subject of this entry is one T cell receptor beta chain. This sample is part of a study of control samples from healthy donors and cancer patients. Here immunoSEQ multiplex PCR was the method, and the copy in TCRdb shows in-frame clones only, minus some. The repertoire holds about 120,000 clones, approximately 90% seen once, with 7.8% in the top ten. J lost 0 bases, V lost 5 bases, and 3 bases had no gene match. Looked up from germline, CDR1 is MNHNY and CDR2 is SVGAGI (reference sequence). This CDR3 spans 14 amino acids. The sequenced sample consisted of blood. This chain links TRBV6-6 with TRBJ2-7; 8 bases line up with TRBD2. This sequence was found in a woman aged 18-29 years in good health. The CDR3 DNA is TGTGCCAGCAGTCCGGGACTAGGCTCCTACGAGCAGTACTTC. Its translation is CASSPGLGSYEQYF.